The 19 T cell receptor beta chains presented below share a single source sample, sequenced in a study of blood T cells in healthy people across ages. The authors ran a second PCR of roughly 7 to 11 cycles using a sample-barcoded 5' primer and a J-beta primer mix. MiXCR, applied by TCRdb to the 5' RACE reads, yields one record per CDR3 protein. This table has about 1.6 million distinct CDR3 sequences, about 31% appearing once. Sequencing used blood. These receptors came from a woman in her twenties or thirties in good health.

Worth noting for this clonotype: Germline is not matched at one junction end, which may reflect a read error. The J gene is TRBJ2-3, the V gene TRBV29-1; D remains unclear. The CDR3 spans 13 residues. CDR1 is SQVTM and CDR2 is ANQGSEA in the germline V gene. CDR3 sequence reads: CSVELGSTDTRYF. Here the CDR3 DNA reads TGCAGCGTTGAACTGGGAAGCACAGATACGCGGTATTTT.

The chain has TRBV19 and TRBJ2-4; 8 bases are a match to TRBD1. The V gene end was trimmed by 6 bases and the J gene end by 2 bases; junction bases not matched to a gene: 6. The CDR3 runs to 15 residues. Germline V gene lookup returns CDR1 LNHDA and CDR2 SQIVND (reference sequence). The CDR3 sequence is CASSKDRASKNIQYF. In DNA form, the CDR3 reads TGTGCCAGTAGCAAGGACAGGGCATCCAAAAACATTCAGTACTTC.

V and J are TRBV3-1 and TRBJ2-5; weak D call: TRBD1 (5 bases). The CDR3 runs 16 residues. The V and J ends lost 2 bases and 2 bases respectively, with 15 bases between them. Germline lookup yields CDR1 LGHDT and CDR2 YNNKEL (reference sequence). CDR3 bases: TGTGCCAGCAGCCAAAGGGGTGGAGTGAGACAAGAGACCCAGTACTTC. It yields the protein CASSQRGGVRQETQYF.

The J gene is TRBJ1-4, the V gene TRBV7-9, with 11 bases lining up with TRBD1. The germline V gene has CDR1 SEHNR and CDR2 FQNEAQ (reference sequence). The CDR3 is 18 residues long. The J segment lost 0 bases and the V segment lost 6 bases, leaving 9 bases of the junction unmatched. The CDR3 DNA reads as TGTGCCAGCAGGTCGGACAGGGGGCCAGAGTCAACTAATGAAAAACTGTTTTTT. Its translation: CASRSDRGPESTNEKLFF.

The rearrangement joins TRBV6-5 to TRBJ2-3; 10 bases fit TRBD2. This CDR3 is built from 15 residues. J lost 2 bases, V lost 5 bases, and 4 bases had no gene match. Germline assignment: CDR1 MNHEY and CDR2 SVGAGI. CDR3 coding DNA: TGTGCCAGCAGTAATCTAGCGGGGGTCACAGATACGCAGTATTTT. Encoded protein: CASSNLAGVTDTQYF.

This clonotype was observed a handful of times. The chain couples TRBV27 to TRBJ2-7; D gene unclear. Trimming cost V 0 bases and J 2 bases, with 8 bases left between them. The length of the CDR3 is 14 residues. The germline V gene encodes CDR1 MNHEY and CDR2 SMNVEV (reference sequence). CDR3 protein: CASSLSPRTYEQYF. The CDR3 DNA is TGTGCCAGCAGTTTATCCCCCAGGACCTACGAGCAGTACTTC.

The J gene is TRBJ2-5, the V gene TRBV6-4; TRBD2 matches 10 bases. This CDR3 region has 15 residues. V trimming: 3 bases; J trimming: 5 bases; junction bases outside the gene matches: 6. The germline V gene encodes CDR1 MRHNA and CDR2 SNTAGT. The CDR3 sequence is CASSELSGRAETQYF. In DNA form, the CDR3 reads TGTGCCAGCAGTGAGTTGAGCGGGAGGGCGGAGACCCAGTACTTC.

This clonotype was seen only a few times. The chain carries TRBV4-1 and TRBJ1-6; 7 bases agree with TRBD1. CDR3 length equals 14 residues. Germline V gene data show CDR1 as MGHRA and CDR2 as YSYEKL. Trimming cost V 1 base and J 9 bases; bases outside gene matches: 3. In nucleotides, the CDR3 is TGCGCCAGCAGCCAAGCCTACAGGGGTTCACCCCTCCACTTT. Amino acid sequence: CASSQAYRGSPLHF.

This clonotype was detected only a few times. The chain couples TRBV7-9 to TRBJ2-5, with 11 bases matching TRBD1. The CDR3 extends over 16 amino acids. Germline V gene sequence: CDR1 SEHNR, CDR2 FQNEAQ (reference sequence). The trim removed 4 bases at V and 4 bases at J, leaving 8 bases unmatched. CDR3 amino acids: CASSYRTGGRGETQYF. In nucleotides, the CDR3 is TGTGCCAGCAGCTACCGGACAGGGGGCAGGGGAGAGACCCAGTACTTC. The full variable domain, completed using reference TRBV7-9 and TRBJ2-5, is DTGVSQNPRHKITKRGQNVTFRCDPISEHNRLYWYRQTLGQGPEFLTYFQNEAQLEKSRLLSDRFSAERPKGSFSTLEIQRTEQGDSAMYLCASSYRTGGRGETQYFGPGTRLLVL.

The chain has TRBV27 and TRBJ1-2; D is ambiguous. V was cut by 6 bases and J by 3 bases, with 20 bases left in between. Germline CDR1 reads MNHEY; CDR2 reads SMNVEV (reference sequence). This CDR3 is built from 16 residues. In DNA, the CDR3 is TGTGCCAGCAGCAACTCCGCCGGGCCCATCCACTATGGCTACACCTTC. As protein: CASSNSAGPIHYGYTF.

On this clonotype: A read error may produce the germline difference seen at one junction end. The rearrangement joins TRBV5-1 to TRBJ2-1; TRBD2 is a possible D gene (6 bases). Germline CDR1 and CDR2: SGHRS and YFSETQ. The CDR3 loop spans 15 amino acids. The CDR3 DNA is TGCGCCAGCAGCTTGGCCGGGCTGGAGGGTAATGGGCAGTTCTTC. It yields the protein CASSLAGLEGNGQFF.

V gene TRBV2 combines with J gene TRBJ1-1; D is unclear. The V and J ends lost 0 bases and 11 bases respectively, with 16 bases between them. The CDR3 length is 14 residues. Per germline, CDR1 SNHLY and CDR2 FYNNEI. The CDR3 nucleotides read TGTGCCAGCAGTGAAGCCCGAACCAGCGGTGGGGCTTTCTTT. It specifies CASSEARTSGGAFF.

V and J are TRBV5-1 and TRBJ2-3, with D tentatively TRBD2 (5 bases). With 4 bases removed from V and 0 bases from J, the gap between germline ends came to 18 bases. The CDR3 runs 17 residues. CDR1 is SGHRS, CDR2 YFSETQ, per germline. The CDR3 nucleotides are TGCGCCAGCAGCCCGCCGAGGGTCGGGCCTAGCACAGATACGCAGTATTTT. This translates into CASSPPRVGPSTDTQYF.

The chain has TRBV20-1 and TRBJ2-1; TRBD1 matches at 8 bases. This CDR3 has 14 residues. The J segment lost 10 bases and the V segment lost 6 bases, leaving 14 bases of the junction unmatched. CDR1 and CDR2 (germline): DFQATT, SNEGSKA (reference sequence). In DNA, the CDR3 is TGCAGTGCCCCGGGACAGGCCCAAACTGAGGAGCAGTTCTTC. This encodes CSAPGQAQTEEQFF.

This clonotype came up once. This chain connects TRBV18 to TRBJ2-2; the D is unclear. V was cut by 0 bases and J by 10 bases, with 9 bases left in between. The CDR3 consists of 13 residues. The germline V gene has CDR1 KGHSH and CDR2 LQKENI. In DNA, the CDR3 is TGTGCCAGCTCACCACCGGGAACACCGGAGCTGTTTTTT. Translated: CASSPPGTPELFF.

CDR3 in DNA: TGCAGTGCCCCTAGACAGGGGCGCCGGACAGATACGCAGTATTTT. This gives the protein CSAPRQGRRTDTQYF. This rearrangement joins TRBV20-1 to TRBJ2-3; 8 bases line up with TRBD1. Germline V gene sequence: CDR1 DFQATT, CDR2 SNEGSKA (reference sequence). The CDR3 is made up of 15 amino acids. V trimming: 6 bases; J trimming: 3 bases; junction bases outside the gene matches: 11.

This clonotype was counted a few times. One base away lies a much larger clone, so this may be a sequencing read error. The chain employs TRBV9 and TRBJ2-6; 10 nucleotides match TRBD1. The CDR3 sequence is 18 residues long. V shed 3 bases, J shed 0 bases, and the junction held 6 bases outside the gene matches. From germline, CDR1 is SGDLS and CDR2 YYNGEE. The CDR3 reads CASSASTGGYSGANVLTF. In nucleotides, the CDR3 is TGTGCCAGCAGCGCCTCGACAGGGGGCTACTCTGGGGCCAACGTCCTGACTTTC. Full variable domain (remainder filled in from reference TRBV9 and TRBJ2-6): DSGVTQTPKHLITATGQRVTLRCSPRSGDLSVYWYQQSLDQGLQFLIQYYNGEERAKGNILERFSAQQFPDLHSELNLSSLELGDSALYFCASSASTGGYSGANVLTFGAGSRLTVL.

This clonotype came up a few times. The chain employs TRBV20-1 and TRBJ2-5, with 13 positions matching TRBD2. V was clipped by 2 bases and J by 2 bases; unmatched bases: 5. Germline CDR1 reads DFQATT; CDR2 reads SNEGSKA (reference sequence). The CDR3 loop spans 16 amino acids. The CDR3, as DNA: TGCAGTGCTAGACCCTGGACTAGCGGGGGTCAAGAGACCCAGTACTTC. It codes for CSARPWTSGGQETQYF.

This clonotype occurred a few times. This chain connects TRBV30 to TRBJ2-1; TRBD1 matches 7 bases. The CDR3 extends over 16 amino acids. V was clipped by 2 bases and J by 5 bases; unmatched bases: 12. Germline CDR1 GTSNPN, CDR2 SVGIG (reference sequence). This CDR3 is CAWSPSGRGYNNEQFF. The CDR3 nucleotides are TGTGCCTGGAGTCCGTCGGGCAGGGGGTATAACAATGAGCAGTTCTTC.